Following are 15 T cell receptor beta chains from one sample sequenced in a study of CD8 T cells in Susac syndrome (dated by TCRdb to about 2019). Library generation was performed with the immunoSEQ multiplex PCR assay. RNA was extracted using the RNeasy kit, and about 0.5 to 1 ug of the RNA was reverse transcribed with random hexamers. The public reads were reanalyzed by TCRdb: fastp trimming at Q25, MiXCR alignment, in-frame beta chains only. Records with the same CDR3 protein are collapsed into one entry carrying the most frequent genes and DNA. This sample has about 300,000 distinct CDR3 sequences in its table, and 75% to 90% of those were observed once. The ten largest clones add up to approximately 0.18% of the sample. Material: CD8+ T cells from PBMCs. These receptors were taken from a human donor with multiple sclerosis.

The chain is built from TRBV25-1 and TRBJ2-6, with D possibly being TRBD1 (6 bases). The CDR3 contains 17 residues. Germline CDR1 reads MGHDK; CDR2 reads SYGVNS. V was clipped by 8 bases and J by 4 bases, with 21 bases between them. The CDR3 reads CASAHRDNRLGANVLTF. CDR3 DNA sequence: TGTGCCAGCGCCCACCGGGACAACCGCCTCGGGGCCAACGTCCTGACTTTC.

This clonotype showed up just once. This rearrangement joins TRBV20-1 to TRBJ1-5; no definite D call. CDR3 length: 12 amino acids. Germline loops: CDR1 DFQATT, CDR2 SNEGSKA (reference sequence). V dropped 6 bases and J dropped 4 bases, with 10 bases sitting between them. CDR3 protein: CSARSGNQPQHF. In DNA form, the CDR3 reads TGCAGTGCGAGGTCGGGGAATCAGCCCCAGCATTTT.

The CDR3 bases are TGTGCCAGCAAGAGACAGGGCGACTCCTACGAGCAGTACTTC. It is translated as CASKRQGDSYEQYF. The chain couples TRBV13 to TRBJ2-7, with 7 positions matching TRBD1. In germline, CDR1 is PRHDT, CDR2 FYEKMQ (reference sequence). J lost 0 bases, V lost 7 bases, and 6 bases had no gene match. The CDR3 runs 14 residues.

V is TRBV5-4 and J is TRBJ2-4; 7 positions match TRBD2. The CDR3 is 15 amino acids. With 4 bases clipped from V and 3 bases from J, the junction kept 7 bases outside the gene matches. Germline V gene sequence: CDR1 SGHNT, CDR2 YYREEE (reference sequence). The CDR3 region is CASSLAGDDKNIQYF. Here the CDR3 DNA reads TGTGCCAGCAGCCTCGCGGGAGACGACAAAAACATTCAGTACTTC.

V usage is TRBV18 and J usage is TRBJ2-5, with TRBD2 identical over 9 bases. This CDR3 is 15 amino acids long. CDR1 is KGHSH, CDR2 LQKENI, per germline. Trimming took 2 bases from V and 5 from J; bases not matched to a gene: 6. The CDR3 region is CASSPVAGGPETQYF. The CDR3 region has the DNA TGTGCCAGCTCACCAGTCGCGGGAGGGCCGGAGACCCAGTACTTC. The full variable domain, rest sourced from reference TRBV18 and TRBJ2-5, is NAGVMQNPRHLVRRRGQEARLRCSPMKGHSHVYWYRQLPEEGLKFMVYLQKENIIDESGMPKERFSAEFPKEGPSILRIQQVVRGDSAAYFCASSPVAGGPETQYFGPGTRLLVL.

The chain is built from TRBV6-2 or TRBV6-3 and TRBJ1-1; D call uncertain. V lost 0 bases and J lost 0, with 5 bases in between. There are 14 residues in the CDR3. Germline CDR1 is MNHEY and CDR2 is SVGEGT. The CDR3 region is CASSYSIVNTEAFF. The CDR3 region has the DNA TGTGCCAGCAGTTACTCGATAGTGAACACTGAAGCTTTCTTT.

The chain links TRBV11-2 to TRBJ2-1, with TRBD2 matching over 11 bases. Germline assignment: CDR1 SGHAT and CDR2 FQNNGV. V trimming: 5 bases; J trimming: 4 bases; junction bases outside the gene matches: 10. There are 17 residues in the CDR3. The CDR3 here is CASSPRLAGGKYNEQFF. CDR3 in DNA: TGTGCCAGCAGCCCTCGCCTAGCGGGAGGAAAGTACAATGAGCAGTTCTTC.

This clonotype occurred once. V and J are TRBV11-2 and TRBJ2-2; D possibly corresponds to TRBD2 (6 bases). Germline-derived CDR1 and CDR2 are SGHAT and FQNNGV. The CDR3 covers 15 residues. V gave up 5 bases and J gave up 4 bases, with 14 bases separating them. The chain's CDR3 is CASSARTGLTGELFF. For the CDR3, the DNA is TGTGCCAGCAGCGCCCGGACGGGACTCACCGGGGAGCTGTTTTTT.

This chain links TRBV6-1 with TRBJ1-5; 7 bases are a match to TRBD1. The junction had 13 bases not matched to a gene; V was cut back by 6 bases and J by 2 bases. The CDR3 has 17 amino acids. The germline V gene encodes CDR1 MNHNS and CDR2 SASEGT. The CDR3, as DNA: TGTGCCAGCAGGCCCCCGGGACAGTCCGATGGCAATCAGCCCCAGCATTTT. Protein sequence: CASRPPGQSDGNQPQHF.

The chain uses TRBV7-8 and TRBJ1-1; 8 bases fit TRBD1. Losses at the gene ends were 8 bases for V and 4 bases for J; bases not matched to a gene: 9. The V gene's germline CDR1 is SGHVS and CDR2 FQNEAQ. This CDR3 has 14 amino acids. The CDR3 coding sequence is TGTGCCAGCGTCGGGCAGGGGGCTCGCACTGAAGCTTTCTTT. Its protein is CASVGQGARTEAFF.

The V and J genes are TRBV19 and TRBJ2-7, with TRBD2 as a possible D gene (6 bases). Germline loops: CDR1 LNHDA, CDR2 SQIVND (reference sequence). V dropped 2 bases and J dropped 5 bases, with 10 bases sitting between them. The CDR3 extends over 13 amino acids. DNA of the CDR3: TGTGCCAGTAGTATAAATGGAGGGAACGAGCAGTACTTC. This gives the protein CASSINGGNEQYF.

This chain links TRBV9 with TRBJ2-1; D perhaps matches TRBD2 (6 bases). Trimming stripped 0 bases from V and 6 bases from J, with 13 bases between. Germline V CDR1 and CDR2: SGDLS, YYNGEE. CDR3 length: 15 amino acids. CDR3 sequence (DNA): TGTGCCAGCAGCGTAGATGTGGGAGCGGGCAATGAGCAGTTCTTC. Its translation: CASSVDVGAGNEQFF.

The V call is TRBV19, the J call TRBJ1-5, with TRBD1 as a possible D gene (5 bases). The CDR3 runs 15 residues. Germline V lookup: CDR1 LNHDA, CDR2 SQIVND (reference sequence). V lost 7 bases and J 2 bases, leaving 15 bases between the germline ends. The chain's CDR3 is CASTLGTRGNQPQHF. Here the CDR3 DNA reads TGTGCCAGTACTCTAGGGACCCGGGGCAATCAGCCCCAGCATTTT.

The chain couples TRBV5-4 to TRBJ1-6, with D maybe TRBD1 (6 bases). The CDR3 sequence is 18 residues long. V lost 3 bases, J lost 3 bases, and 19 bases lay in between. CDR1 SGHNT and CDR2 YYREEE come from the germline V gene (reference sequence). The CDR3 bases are TGTGCCAGCAGCTCTAGGACAGCCAATCGCTACTATAATTCACCCCTCCACTTT. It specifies CASSSRTANRYYNSPLHF.

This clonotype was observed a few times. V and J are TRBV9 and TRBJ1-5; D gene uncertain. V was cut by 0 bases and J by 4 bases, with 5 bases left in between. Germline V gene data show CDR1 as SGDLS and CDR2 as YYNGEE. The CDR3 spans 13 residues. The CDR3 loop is CASSVGQNQPQHF. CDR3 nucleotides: TGTGCCAGCAGCGTAGGCCAAAATCAGCCCCAGCATTTT. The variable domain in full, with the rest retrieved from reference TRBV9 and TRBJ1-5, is DSGVTQTPKHLITATGQRVTLRCSPRSGDLSVYWYQQSLDQGLQFLIQYYNGEERAKGNILERFSAQQFPDLHSELNLSSLELGDSALYFCASSVGQNQPQHFGDGTRLSIL.